The next 11 T cell receptor beta chains were all read from a single sample in a study of shared clonotypes between healthy human individuals. Only in-frame clones appear in the TCRdb table, and some are missing; sequencing was by immunoSEQ multiplex PCR. The sample yields around 2.1 million clones, roughly 91% seen once. Positive CCR7 selection of CD45RO-negative cells yielded the naive CD8 cells, and terminally differentiated effector memory CD45RA+ cells were excluded. The sample comprised naive CD8+ T cells from PBMCs. The source is a man aged 18-30 years in good health. Some clones in this sample may be carry-over from other donors' samples.

The V and J genes are TRBV29-1 and TRBJ1-1, with a possible D match to TRBD1 (5 bases). The V and J ends lost 7 bases and 4 bases respectively, with 10 bases between them. The V gene's germline CDR1 is SQVTM and CDR2 ANQGSEA. This CDR3 is 11 amino acids long. CDR3 DNA sequence: TGCAGCGCTGAGGGGAGCACTGAAGCTTTCTTT. Its protein is CSAEGSTEAFF. Combining the CDR3 with reference TRBV29-1 and TRBJ1-1 gives the whole variable domain SAVISQKPSRDICQRGTSLTIQCQVDSQVTMMFWYRQQPGQSLTLIATANQGSEATYESGFVIDKFPISRPNLTFSTLTVSNMSPEDSSIYLCSAEGSTEAFFGQGTRLTVV.

As to this clone: This sample includes further DNA sequences coding for the same CDR3. The chain uses TRBV27 and TRBJ1-1, with 7 bases identical to TRBD1. Germline CDR1 is MNHEY and CDR2 is SMNVEV (reference sequence). This CDR3 spans 13 amino acids. V was pared by 6 bases and J by 1 base, with 2 bases of the junction left unmatched. CDR3 coding DNA: TGTGCCAGCAGCTGGACAGGGAACACTGAAGCTTTCTTT. It translates to CASSWTGNTEAFF.

This chain uses TRBV27 with TRBJ2-7; D ambiguous. The CDR3 spans 14 residues. V gave up 6 bases and J gave up 0 bases, with 12 bases separating them. CDR1 MNHEY and CDR2 SMNVEV come from the germline V gene (reference sequence). The CDR3, as DNA: TGTGCCAGCAGGCGAGAACGGAGCTCCTACGAGCAGTACTTC. Its translation: CASRRERSSYEQYF.

The chain is built from TRBV19 and TRBJ2-1; 11 bases are shared with TRBD2. CDR1 LNHDA and CDR2 SQIVND come from the germline V gene (reference sequence). The CDR3 consists of 15 residues. V was clipped by 4 bases and J by 6 bases; unmatched bases: 5. Here the CDR3 reads CASSSGLAGVNEQFF. CDR3 nucleotides: TGTGCCAGTAGTAGCGGACTAGCGGGTGTCAATGAGCAGTTCTTC.

The CDR3 reads CASSEWVGGTTEAFF. CDR3 nucleotide sequence: TGTGCCAGCAGTGAATGGGTTGGGGGGACCACTGAAGCTTTCTTT. This sequence joins TRBV6-1 and TRBJ1-1; tentative D call: TRBD1 (5 bases). Looked up from germline, CDR1 is MNHNS and CDR2 is SASEGT. This CDR3 region has 15 residues. Deletions cut 2 bases from V and 4 bases from J, with 14 bases between.

Only one count was recorded for this clone. V and J are TRBV7-8 and TRBJ2-3; TRBD2 agrees at 9 bases. From germline, CDR1 is SGHVS and CDR2 FQNEAQ. The junction had 7 bases not matched to a gene; V was cut back by 6 bases and J by 0 bases. The CDR3 totals 16 residues. The CDR3 loop reads CASSLSTSGSTDTQYF. In nucleotides, the CDR3 is TGTGCCAGCAGTCTATCCACTAGCGGGAGCACAGATACGCAGTATTTT.

This clone was seen only once. The chain combines TRBV19 with TRBJ2-7, with D perhaps TRBD1 or TRBD2 (5 bases each). CDR3 size: 14 residues. With 7 bases removed from V and 1 base from J, the gap between germline ends came to 14 bases. The germline V gene has CDR1 LNHDA and CDR2 SQIVND (reference sequence). This chain's CDR3 is CASTPTGGSYEQYF. CDR3 sequence (DNA): TGTGCCAGTACCCCCACTGGGGGTTCCTACGAGCAGTACTTC.

The genes are TRBV28 and TRBJ2-3; D gene uncertain. The CDR3 has 17 amino acids. Trimming cost V 1 base and J 7 bases, with 21 bases left between them. Germline-derived CDR1 and CDR2 are MDHEN and SYDVKM. In DNA form, the CDR3 reads TGTGCCAGCAGTTTATACGGATTAGGGCAACCCACGAATACGCAGTATTTT. As protein: CASSLYGLGQPTNTQYF. Full variable domain (missing parts from reference TRBV28 and TRBJ2-3): DVKVTQSSRYLVKRTGEKVFLECVQDMDHENMFWYRQDPGLGLRLIYFSYDVKMKEKGDIPEGYSVSREKKERFSLILESASTNQTSMYLCASSLYGLGQPTNTQYFGPGTRLTVL.

The rearrangement uses TRBV5-1 and TRBJ2-5, with D unresolved. Germline CDR1 and CDR2: SGHRS and YFSETQ. The CDR3 has 13 amino acids. V was shortened by 9 bases and J by 2 bases, with 14 bases between the two germline ends. The CDR3, as DNA: TGCGCCACCGCGAGCTTACTACAAGAGACCCAGTACTTC. Its translation is CATASLLQETQYF.

The V gene is TRBV7-8, the J gene TRBJ2-5, with 9 bases identical to TRBD1. The CDR3 totals 15 residues. CDR1 and CDR2 (germline): SGHVS, FQNEAQ. Unmatched junction bases numbered 9, after V lost 5 bases and J lost 5 bases. CDR3 sequence reads: CASSTGTGRGETQYF. CDR3 nucleotides: TGTGCCAGCAGCACCGGGACAGGGAGGGGGGAGACCCAGTACTTC.

The chain combines TRBV6-1 with TRBJ1-5; possibly TRBD1 for D (5 bases). The germline V gene has CDR1 MNHNS and CDR2 SASEGT. Trimming removed 1 base from V and 3 bases from J, with 10 bases in between. The length of the CDR3 is 15 residues. CDR3 coding DNA: TGTGCCAGCAGTGAAGGACAGCGATTCAATCAGCCCCAGCATTTT. It specifies CASSEGQRFNQPQHF.